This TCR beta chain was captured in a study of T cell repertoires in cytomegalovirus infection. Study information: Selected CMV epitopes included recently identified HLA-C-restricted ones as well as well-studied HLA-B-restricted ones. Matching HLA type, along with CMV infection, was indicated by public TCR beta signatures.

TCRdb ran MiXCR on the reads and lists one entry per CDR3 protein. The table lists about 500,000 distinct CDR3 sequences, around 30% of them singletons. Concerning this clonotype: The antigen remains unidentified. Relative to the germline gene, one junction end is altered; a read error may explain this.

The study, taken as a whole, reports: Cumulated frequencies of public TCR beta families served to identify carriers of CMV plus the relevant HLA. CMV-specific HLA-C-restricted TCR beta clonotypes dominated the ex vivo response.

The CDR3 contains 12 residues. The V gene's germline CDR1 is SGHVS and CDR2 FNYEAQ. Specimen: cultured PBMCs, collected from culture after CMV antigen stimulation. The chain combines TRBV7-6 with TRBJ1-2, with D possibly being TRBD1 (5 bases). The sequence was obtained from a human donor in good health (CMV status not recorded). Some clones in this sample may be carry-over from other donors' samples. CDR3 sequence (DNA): TGTGCCAGCAGCTTAGGGTTGGACAAGGAGAGCTTC. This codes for CASSLGLDKESF.